Sequencing of this TCR beta chain was carried out in a study of CD4+ T cells in melanoma. Study-wide points: Reportedly, melanoma neoantigen-specific CD4+ T cells showed varied differentiation states. CD8+ T cell, macrophage and B cell function reportedly correlated with neoantigen-specific CD4+ T cells.

The repertoire was sequenced with immunoSEQ multiplex PCR; TCRdb's copy has only in-frame clones and lacks some. The table records about 140,000 clones, around 90% of them present only once. The CDR3 covers 14 residues. The germline V gene has CDR1 MNHEY and CDR2 SMNVEV (reference sequence). J gave up 5 bases and V 3 bases, and 7 bases lay outside the gene matches. Remarks on this clone: What it binds is unknown.

This clonotype was obtained from a human donor with melanoma. This sequence joins TRBV27 and TRBJ2-7, with 7 bases identical to TRBD1. Here the CDR3 DNA reads TGTGCCAGCAGTTTGGCAGGGGGTTTCAACGAGCAGTACTTC. This encodes CASSLAGGFNEQYF.